The rows below give T cell receptor beta chains drawn from one sample of a study of blood T cells in healthy people across ages. TCRdb re-called the 5' RACE reads through MiXCR, storing one row per CDR3 protein. This table holds around 1,700,000 distinct CDR3 sequences, about 28% found once. Input material: blood. The receptors come from a woman under 40 in good health. CDR3s leave out the opening cysteine and the closing phenylalanine or tryptophan. Rows may omit the clone size; those that give it use once, few, many or a size class.

CDR3 protein	V gene	J gene	CDR3 length	clone size
ASSSRLTGQGTSSTEAF	TRBV12-3/TRBV12-4	TRBJ1-1	17	few
AGSPPAGGRDYEQY	TRBV18	TRBJ2-7	14	few
SAKTSGTGTGKSSYNEQF	TRBV20-1	TRBJ2-1	18	-
ASSFGLAGGYTGELF	TRBV11-3	TRBJ2-2	15	-
SARDLGNSPLH	TRBV20-1	TRBJ1-6	11	few
ASSQEPGGRTQETQY	TRBV3-1	TRBJ2-5	15	few
ASSLGGSDYNEQF	TRBV7-2	TRBJ2-1	13	few
ASSPRSGAGTDTQY	TRBV5-1	TRBJ2-3	14	few
ASGPTRGQQETQY	TRBV12-5	TRBJ2-5	13	many
ASSLVSQGADTQY	TRBV5-1	TRBJ2-3	13	few
ASSSMGTVPLDEQF	TRBV7-3	TRBJ2-1	14	-
ASRRQGSWERLF	TRBV6-1	TRBJ1-4	12	few
ASGEVDQFEQY	TRBV6-1	TRBJ2-7	11	-
SARTGSMNTEAF	TRBV20-1	TRBJ1-1	12	-
ALSNGFEQY	TRBV30	TRBJ2-7	9	once
TSSRAALGGYT	TRBV29-1	TRBJ1-2	11	many
SVKSRGGALYGYT	TRBV29-1	TRBJ1-2	13	-
ASRPGLAGPTDTQY	TRBV7-9	TRBJ2-3	14	few
ASSDVGQENTGERF	TRBV6-1	TRBJ2-2	14	-
ASSAGSLNEQF	TRBV7-2	TRBJ2-1	11	-
ASGSGVKGTEAF	TRBV12-5	TRBJ1-1	12	-
ASRRGVQETQY	TRBV12-3/TRBV12-4	TRBJ2-5	11	many
ANSYTGSTSTDTQY	TRBV6-6	TRBJ2-3	14	-
ASSDPGVGIDNEQF	TRBV10-2	TRBJ2-1	14	many
ATITATQY	TRBV10-3	TRBJ2-5	8	few
ASSLLLDSLAKNIQY	TRBV12-3/TRBV12-4	TRBJ2-4	15	many
AWSGGTAYSYEQY	TRBV30	-	13	-
ASSQRWGSTDTQY	TRBV4-1	TRBJ2-3	13	many
SASVPGQAFNEQF	TRBV20-1	TRBJ2-1	13	-
ASSQAPQDEQF	TRBV4-2	TRBJ2-1	11	many
ATSDSGQGTTGELF	TRBV24-1	TRBJ2-2	14	many
ASSIPGQRYEQY	TRBV3-1	TRBJ2-7	12	-
ASSPRTSGRRPYEQY	TRBV11-2	TRBJ2-7	15	-
SATPRKSGRGDTQY	TRBV29-1	TRBJ2-3	14	-
ASSGTSGRGNIQY	TRBV6-5	TRBJ2-4	13	many
ASSQDGGIGDTQY	TRBV3-1	TRBJ2-3	13	few
SAEGAGGPQETQY	TRBV20-1	TRBJ2-5	13	many
ASSSHRSLPNEQF	TRBV7-2	TRBJ2-1	13	-
ASSQDGRVASYNEQF	TRBV14	TRBJ2-1	15	few
ASSIRQGINSYEQY	TRBV7-2	TRBJ2-7	14	-
SVPGGKVDTQY	TRBV29-1	TRBJ2-3	11	many
ATSNGGIAKNIQY	TRBV15	TRBJ2-4	13	few
ASSPAAPPGREQY	TRBV27	TRBJ2-5	13	-
ASSPTRGTGETQY	TRBV7-6	TRBJ2-5	13	once
ASSEGLVGGDIQY	TRBV2	TRBJ2-4	13	few
ASRDSGSPSGQY	TRBV27	TRBJ2-7	12	-